This entry features one T cell receptor beta chain sequence. Sequencing used immunoSEQ multiplex PCR; TCRdb keeps in-frame clones, though not all of them. Of fewer than 35,000 clones in the sample, 70% to 85% were seen once. The entry originates in a study of blood T cell repertoires in COVID-19. Study at large: PBMCs, B-cell-depleted T cells, or T cells provided the cDNA or gDNA that made up the material.

Looked up from germline, CDR1 is SGDLS and CDR2 is YYNGEE. Unmatched junction bases numbered 3, after V lost 2 bases and J lost 3 bases. There are 15 residues in the CDR3. The gene calls are TRBV9 and TRBJ2-3; 10 positions match TRBD2. The sequenced sample consisted of peripheral blood. This receptor was taken from an elderly man with active or convalescent COVID-19. CDR3 amino acids: CASSVRLAGTDTQYF. CDR3 in DNA: TGTGCCAGCAGCGTCAGACTAGCGGGTACAGATACGCAGTATTTT.